In its sample, the clone carrying this T cell receptor (beta chain) was seen once. Its antigen is currently unknown. Profiling relied on immunoSEQ multiplex PCR, and the TCRdb table lists in-frame clones only, not all of them. The sample records 75,000 or so clones, around 80% being singletons. This specimen belongs to a study of radiotherapy plus CTLA-4 blockade in lung cancer. Study summary: An objective response was seen in around 17% of patients, and disease control in 31%.

V was cut by 8 bases and J by 6 bases, with 9 bases left in between. CDR1 MNHEY and CDR2 SMNVEV come from the germline V gene (reference sequence). The CDR3 length is 11 residues. Study-level results: Some TCR clones had been derived from tumors. These clones expanded in peripheral blood after radiotherapy plus ipilimumab. Interferon-beta, together with early blood T cell clone dynamics, reportedly best predicted response.

The sequence derives from a human donor with non-small cell lung cancer who had a complete response to radiotherapy plus ipilimumab. The gene calls are TRBV27 and TRBJ2-3; D uncertain. This sample comprised peripheral blood, obtained from a patient treated with radiotherapy plus ipilimumab. CDR3 nucleotide sequence: TGTGCCAGCTCCCAGGAGGATACGCAGTATTTT. This codes for CASSQEDTQYF.